This TCR beta chain was observed in a study of T cells after yellow fever vaccination. Notes on this clonotype: Its specificity is unknown.

V shed 5 bases, J shed 3 bases, and the junction held 7 bases outside the gene matches. Germline V gives CDR1 SGHVS, CDR2 FQNEAQ. This CDR3 has 15 amino acids. Findings and caveats of the study: Sorted repertoires could include abundant contaminating clonotypes from bulk cells. Though it reached lower strength, the secondary response hit its peak faster, day 5 versus 15.

They built TCR cDNA with 5'RACE template switching, a step that put in a universal primer site and UMIs. TCRdb fed the 5' RACE reads into MiXCR, producing one record per CDR3 protein. Altogether some 120,000 distinct CDR3 sequences are present, roughly 15% being singletons, with the ten largest covering about 42%. Sample: CD8+ T cells sorted from PBMCs, taken 5 days after the yellow fever booster vaccination. The V and J genes are TRBV7-8 and TRBJ2-5; 9 positions agree with TRBD2. The sequence was collected from a man in his late teens or twenties who received the YFV17D yellow fever vaccine. CDR3 sequence reads: CASSKPGLAKETQYF. The DNA of the CDR3 is TGTGCCAGCAGCAAACCGGGACTAGCAAAAGAGACCCAGTACTTC.